This T cell receptor beta chain was profiled in a study of T cell responses to AZD1222 COVID-19 vaccine. General study results and limits: Once two AZD1222 doses were given, Spike-specific TCR breadth and depth went up.

Profiled with immunoSEQ multiplex PCR; TCRdb holds only in-frame clones, not every one. The repertoire holds approximately 120,000 clones, with approximately 88% as singletons. This CDR3 has 15 residues. Trimming stripped 6 bases from V and 0 bases from J, with 12 bases between. The V gene's germline CDR1 is SEHNR and CDR2 FQNEAQ (reference sequence). About this clone: Its specificity is not known.

The V gene is TRBV7-9, the J gene TRBJ1-3; D might be TRBD1 (6 bases). Sample: peripheral blood, taken 28 days after the second AZD1222 dose. The receptor's source is an adult who received the AZD1222 COVID-19 vaccine. The CDR3 coding sequence is TGTGCCAGCAGGCCTGGGGGGCTCTCTGGAAACACCATATATTTT. This codes for CASRPGGLSGNTIYF. The full variable domain, in which reference TRBV7-9 and TRBJ1-3 provide the parts outside the CDR3, is DTGVSQNPRHKITKRGQNVTFRCDPISEHNRLYWYRQTLGQGPEFLTYFQNEAQLEKSRLLSDRFSAERPKGSFSTLEIQRTEQGDSAMYLCASRPGGLSGNTIYFGEGSWLTVV.